This T cell receptor beta chain was sequenced during a study of cytomegalovirus exposure and HLA in healthy donors. Among the 120 subjects of the validation cohort, separate from the approximately 670-subject first cohort, were the donors. This clone was seen a handful of times. Sequencing was performed with immunoSEQ multiplex PCR; in TCRdb, only in-frame clones are kept and a portion is missing. The profile shows 110,000 or so clones, 70% to 90% of them singletons. This CDR3 has 15 amino acids. Trimming shortened V by 0 bases and J by 8 bases, and 16 bases separated the two germline ends. Per the germline V gene, CDR1 is ENHRY and CDR2 is SYGVKD.

This sequence joins TRBV10-3 and TRBJ1-2; no clear D gene. Sample: PBMCs. The source of this sequence is a man younger than 35 in good health and CMV-seropositive. CDR3 residues: CAISESPEGWEGYTF. Here the CDR3 DNA reads TGTGCCATCAGTGAGTCCCCCGAGGGATGGGAGGGCTACACCTTC.